This TCR beta chain is drawn from a study of tumor-infiltrating lymphocytes in primary liver carcinoma. About the research overall: Patients were both men and women, whose ages ran from 30 to 69 years. Samples produced roughly 3.65 to 7.5 million productive TCRbeta reads, comparable across tissue types.

Unsorted whole blood supplied the RNA, and germline DNA was extracted too. In regard to this clonotype: A much larger clonotype is one base distant, so this may be a read error.

Synthesis of TCR beta cDNA was carried out from approximately 470 ng total RNA with a constant-region primer. Researchers made the TCR beta libraries by running three nested multiplex PCR rounds with slightly modified ARM-PCR. TCRdb analysed the multiplex PCR reads with MiXCR anew, one entry per CDR3 protein. Of about 350,000 distinct CDR3 sequences in the sample, approximately 65% were seen once. Material for sequencing was peripheral blood. This sequence originates from a middle-aged man with primary liver carcinoma and hepatitis B virus infection.

CDR3 DNA sequence: TGTGCCAGCAGGAGCGGGAGCTCCTACAATGAGCAGTTCTTC. It translates to CASRSGSSYNEQFF. V usage is TRBV14 and J usage is TRBJ2-1; 8 bases line up with TRBD2. V gave up 6 bases and J gave up 0 bases; unmatched junction bases: 1. CDR3 length equals 14 residues. Germline loops: CDR1 SGHDN, CDR2 FVKESK.